Sequencing of this T cell receptor (beta chain) was carried out in a study of shared clonotypes between healthy human individuals. Study findings and constraints: A few donors had around 5% of their naive CD4 clonotypes in common. Estimated richness was generally greater in naive than memory subsets.

Deep was the level at which the assay was run. Genomic DNA per cell subset filled all wells of several immunoSEQ plates. The assay was immunoSEQ multiplex PCR, and TCRdb's table has in-frame clones only and misses some. Here the sample spans around 2,100,000 clones, about 94% being singletons. Cells designated naive CD8 were CD45RO-negative and were positively selected for CCR7, with terminally differentiated effector memory CD45RA+ cells excluded. CDR3 length equals 13 residues. V was pared by 8 bases and J by 3 bases, with 14 bases between. Germline V gives CDR1 SNHLY, CDR2 FYNNEI. The count of this clone is one. The antigen remains unidentified.

What was sequenced was naive CD8+ T cells sorted from blood. The sequence came from a man aged 18-30 years in good health. V is TRBV2 and J is TRBJ2-7, with TRBD1 as a possible D gene (6 bases). The CDR3 DNA reads TGTGCCAGCCAGGGGTTGGTTAACTACGAGCAGTACTTC. Amino acids: CASQGLVNYEQYF.